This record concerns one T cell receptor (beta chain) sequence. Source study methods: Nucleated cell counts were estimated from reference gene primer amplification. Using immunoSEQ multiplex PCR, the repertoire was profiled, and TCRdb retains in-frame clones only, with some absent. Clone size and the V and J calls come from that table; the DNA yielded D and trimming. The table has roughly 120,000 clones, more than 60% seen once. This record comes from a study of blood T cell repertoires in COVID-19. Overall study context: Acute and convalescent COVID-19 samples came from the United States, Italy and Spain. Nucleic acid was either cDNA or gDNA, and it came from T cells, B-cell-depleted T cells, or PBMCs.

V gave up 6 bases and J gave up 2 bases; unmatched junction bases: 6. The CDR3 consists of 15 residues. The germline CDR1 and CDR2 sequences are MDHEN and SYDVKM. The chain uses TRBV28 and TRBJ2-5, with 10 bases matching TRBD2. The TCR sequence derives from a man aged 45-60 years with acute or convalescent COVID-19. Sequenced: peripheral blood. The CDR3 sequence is CASREPSGSQETQYF. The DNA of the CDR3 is TGTGCCAGCAGGGAGCCTAGCGGGAGTCAAGAGACCCAGTACTTC.